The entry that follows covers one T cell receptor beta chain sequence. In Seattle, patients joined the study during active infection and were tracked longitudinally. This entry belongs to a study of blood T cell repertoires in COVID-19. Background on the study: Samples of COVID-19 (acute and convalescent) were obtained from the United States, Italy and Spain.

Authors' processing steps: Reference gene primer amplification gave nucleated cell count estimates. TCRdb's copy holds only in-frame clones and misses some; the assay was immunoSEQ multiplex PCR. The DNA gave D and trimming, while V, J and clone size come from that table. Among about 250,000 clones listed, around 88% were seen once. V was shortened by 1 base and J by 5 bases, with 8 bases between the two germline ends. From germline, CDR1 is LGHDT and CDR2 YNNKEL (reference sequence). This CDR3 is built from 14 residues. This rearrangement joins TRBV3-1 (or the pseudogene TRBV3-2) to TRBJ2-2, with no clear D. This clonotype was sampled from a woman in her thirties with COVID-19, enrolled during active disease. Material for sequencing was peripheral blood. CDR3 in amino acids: CASSQGVETGELFF. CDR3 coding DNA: TGTGCCAGCAGCCAAGGAGTAGAAACCGGGGAGCTGTTTTTT.